The T cell receptor beta chain under discussion was sequenced for a study of identical twins (dated by TCRdb to the mid-2010s). About the investigation overall: TCR alpha and beta repertoires from monozygotic twins, unrelated adults of various ages and cord blood were deep-sequenced to test whether fetal clonotypes persist. To rule out contamination, the twin experiments were replicated at different times with different library preparation protocols. General findings and caveats noted by the study authors: A weaker excess of twin sharing was found in beta out-of-frame sequences because the signal-to-noise ratio was lowered by fewer shared sequences. Fewer insertions were carried by abundant cord blood beta clonotypes; a weaker similar trend was observed in young adult naive repertoires, while no such trend was observed in memory repertoires. Zero-insertion analyses could be partly confounded by invariant T cells such as MAIT and iNKT, although diverse VJ usage argued against such confounding for most clonotypes. Compared with coincidental sharing between unrelated individuals, an excess of low generation-probability sequences was observed among out-of-frame TCR alpha sequences shared between twins. Out-of-frame TCR alpha sharing in monozygotic twins was systematically underestimated by recombination models, whereas sharing between unrelated individuals was in agreement with the recombination models. Conclusions relied on cross-sectional statistical analysis, since the same donors could not be followed over many years.

Library method: 5' RACE. The sample was run on an Illumina HiSeq 2000. Template switching added a universal primer binding site, and the final cDNA carried a unique molecular identifier that allowed TCR cDNA molecules to be counted accurately. First-strand cDNA for TCR alpha and beta chains was synthesized from specific primers in the conserved constant-segment region. To control for contamination, each cDNA library was double barcoded with a SMART-Mk sample barcode plus Illumina barcodes. TruSeq adapter sequences, together with Illumina sample barcodes, were added in two successive PCR steps. Sequencing of the TCR alpha and beta cDNA libraries was done on the Illumina HiSeq platform using custom primers. Per the authors' processing: Raw reads were processed with MiGEC to extract unique molecular identifiers, and MiXCR was used to determine CDR3 positions. For each individual, recombination models were inferred using an EM algorithm with the repgenHMM and IGoR tools. The analysis of shared clonotypes was done with the tcR package in R, with sharing normalized by the product of cloneset sizes. To study raw recombination without the effects of thymic and clonal selection, out-of-frame nonproductive sequences were analyzed. TCRdb reanalyzed the raw reads on its own, using fastp at Q25 for trimming and MiXCR for clone calling, and kept in-frame beta chains. Each record represents a unique CDR3 protein, reported with the most common genes and DNA among its rows. The V and J calls here are based on TCRdb, not the publication. Here the sample has about 890,000 distinct CDR3 sequences; roughly an eighth occur a single time. In total, the top ten clones hold roughly 1.6% of the sample.

This clonotype was seen a handful of times. Its antigen is not yet known. Within one base of it there is no much larger clone, and no base qualities were kept. Its CDR3 holds 16 amino acids, cysteine through phenylalanine. Of all the DNA, just the CDR3 is kept, 48 bases in frame from base 1. The germline V and J ends show losses of 1 base and 7 bases respectively, and no gene match explains 6 bases of the junction. As encoded in the germline V gene, CDR1 is KGHSY while CDR2 is FQNENV. Every donor was a healthy Caucasian. Three pairs of female monozygotic twins, all aged about 18 to 29 years, were included in the twin cohort. Peripheral blood mononuclear cells were used as the source from which RNA for TCR libraries was isolated. These records were also assigned to another study, of yellow fever vaccine responses in identical twins. The other study reports the following: The authors reported that the T cell response to vaccination in identical twins appeared partly convergent and partly personalized. The study precisely tracked vaccine-responding T cell clones in identical twins.

The chain employs TRBV16 and TRBJ1-6; 8 central bases correspond to TRBD1. The TCR comes from a woman aged 18-29 years in good health. Sample: PBMCs. CDR3 protein: CASSQLKTGGNSPLHF. The DNA reads as follows: TGTGCCAGCAGCCAATTAAAAACAGGGGGGAATTCACCCCTCCACTTT.